This section outlines one T cell receptor (beta chain) sequence together with its context. This specimen comes from a study of T cells in Graves' hyperthyroidism and ophthalmopathy. The V gene's germline CDR1 is SQVTM and CDR2 ANQGSEA. V was trimmed by 8 bases and J by 0 bases, leaving 14 bases between them. The CDR3 sequence is 14 residues long. Clinicians diagnosed patients from clinical symptoms, serum thyroxine and TRAb, thyroid ultrasound and orbital computed tomography. Amplified TCR beta CDR3 regions derived from RNA transcripts. TCR CDR3 regions were first amplified by RT-PCR with HTBI primers. TCRdb reanalysed the multiplex PCR reads using MiXCR and keeps one entry per CDR3 protein. In the table there are 95,000 to 100,000 distinct CDR3 sequences, around 50% of which are singletons.

This rearrangement joins TRBV29-1 to TRBJ1-3; weak D call: TRBD1 (5 bases). The sample was blood. This receptor was obtained from a woman in her 40s with Graves' hyperthyroidism. The CDR3: CSLVDSGSGNTIYF. For the CDR3, the DNA is TGCAGCTTGGTTGACAGTGGCTCTGGAAACACCATATATTTT.